The 8 T cell receptor beta chains below were found in one sample sequenced in a study of T cell responses to AZD1222 COVID-19 vaccine. Profiling relied on immunoSEQ multiplex PCR, and the TCRdb table lists in-frame clones only, not all of them. The sample contains 150,000 to 200,000 clones, around 93% of which appear only once. Sequenced here: peripheral blood, sampled 28 days after the second AZD1222 dose. The receptor source for this set is an adult who received the AZD1222 COVID-19 vaccine.

The chain has TRBV3-1 (or the pseudogene TRBV3-2) and TRBJ2-7, with D perhaps assigned TRBD1 or TRBD2 (5 bases each). Germline V gives CDR1 LGHDT, CDR2 YNNKEL (reference sequence). This CDR3 comprises 16 residues. Trimming took 2 bases from V and 0 from J, leaving 14 bases between them. The CDR3 reads CASSQPGTASSYEQYF. The DNA for the CDR3 is TGTGCCAGCAGCCAACCTGGGACGGCCAGCTCCTACGAGCAGTACTTC.

The chain combines TRBV15 with TRBJ1-4; 7 bases match TRBD1. This CDR3 contains 14 residues. Germline V gives CDR1 LNHNV, CDR2 YYDKDF (reference sequence). V was clipped by 0 bases and J by 8 bases; unmatched bases: 3. CDR3 loop: CATSRDRGKEKLFF. DNA of the CDR3: TGTGCCACCAGCAGAGACAGGGGGAAGGAAAAACTGTTTTTT.

This chain connects TRBV19 to TRBJ2-7, with D possibly matching TRBD1 (6 bases). Looked up from germline, CDR1 is LNHDA and CDR2 is SQIVND (reference sequence). V dropped 0 bases and J dropped 7 bases, with 19 bases sitting between them. The CDR3 covers 16 residues. The CDR3, as DNA: TGTGCCAGTAGTATAGAAGCGGCAGGGGCTGGAGGAGAGCAGTACTTC. Encoded protein: CASSIEAAGAGGEQYF.

V is TRBV5-4 and J is TRBJ1-4, with 7 bases aligning to TRBD1. The CDR3 has 16 residues. CDR1 SGHNT and CDR2 YYREEE come from the germline V gene (reference sequence). J was trimmed by 8 bases and V by 3 bases; bases with no gene match: 13. DNA of the CDR3: TGTGCCAGCAGCTCGAGACAGGGCCTTAGGGAGGAAAAACTGTTTTTT. This sequence encodes CASSSRQGLREEKLFF.

The J gene is TRBJ1-2, the V gene TRBV14; D call uncertain. V shed 1 base and J shed 0 bases, with 6 bases lying between them. CDR1 SGHDN and CDR2 FVKESK come from the germline V gene. The CDR3 extends over 14 amino acids. In nucleotides, the CDR3 is TGTGCCAGCAGCCAAGTCCGAACTAACTATGGCTACACCTTC. It encodes CASSQVRTNYGYTF.

This chain connects TRBV3-1 (or the pseudogene TRBV3-2) to TRBJ2-7; possibly TRBD1 for D (6 bases). In germline, CDR1 is LGHDT, CDR2 YNNKEL (reference sequence). This CDR3 has 16 amino acids. Trimming removed 0 bases from V and 1 base from J, with 13 bases in between. CDR3 DNA: TGTGCCAGCAGCCAAGATCCGGGACACTTTTCCTACGAGCAGTACTTC. Translation gives CASSQDPGHFSYEQYF.

The chain is built from TRBV9 and TRBJ1-5, with TRBD1 matching 7 bases. V shed 3 bases and J 0 bases; nucleotides not matched to a gene: 3. CDR1 and CDR2 (germline): SGDLS, YYNGEE. CDR3 length: 15 amino acids. The CDR3 DNA sequence: TGTGCCAGCAGCGCGACAGGGCATAGCAATCAGCCCCAGCATTTT. As protein: CASSATGHSNQPQHF.

The chain recombines TRBV4-1 with TRBJ1-3; D is unclear. The ends were cut back, 1 base at V and 3 bases at J, with 7 bases in the middle. Looked up from germline, CDR1 is MGHRA and CDR2 is YSYEKL. This CDR3 spans 14 amino acids. The CDR3 protein is CASSQVDGGNTIYF. The CDR3 nucleotides read TGCGCCAGCAGCCAAGTGGACGGTGGAAACACCATATATTTT.